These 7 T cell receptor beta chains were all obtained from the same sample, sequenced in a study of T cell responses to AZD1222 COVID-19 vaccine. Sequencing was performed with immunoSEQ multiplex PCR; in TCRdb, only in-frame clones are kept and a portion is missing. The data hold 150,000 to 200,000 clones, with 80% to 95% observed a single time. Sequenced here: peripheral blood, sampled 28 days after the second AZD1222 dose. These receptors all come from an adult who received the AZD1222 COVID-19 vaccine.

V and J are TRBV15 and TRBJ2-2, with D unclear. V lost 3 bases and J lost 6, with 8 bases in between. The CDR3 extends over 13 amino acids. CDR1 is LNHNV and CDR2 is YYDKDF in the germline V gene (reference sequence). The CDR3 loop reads CATSSALAGELFF. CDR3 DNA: TGTGCCACCAGCAGCGCTTTAGCCGGGGAGCTGTTTTTT.

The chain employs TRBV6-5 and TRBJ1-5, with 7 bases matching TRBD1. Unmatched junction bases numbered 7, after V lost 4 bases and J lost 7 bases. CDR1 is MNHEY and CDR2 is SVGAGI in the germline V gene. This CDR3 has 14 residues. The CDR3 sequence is CASSLRQGDQPQHF. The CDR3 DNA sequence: TGTGCCAGCAGTTTACGACAGGGCGACCAGCCCCAGCATTTT.

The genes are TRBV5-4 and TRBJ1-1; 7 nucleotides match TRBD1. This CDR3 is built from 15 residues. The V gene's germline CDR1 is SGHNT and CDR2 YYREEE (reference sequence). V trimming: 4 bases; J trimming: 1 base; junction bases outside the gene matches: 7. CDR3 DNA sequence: TGTGCCAGCAGCCTCCAAGGGGGCCAGAACACTGAAGCTTTCTTT. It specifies CASSLQGGQNTEAFF.

The DNA of the CDR3 is TGTGCCAGCAGCTTAGCGTCTCAGGGTCCGTATGGCTACACCTTC. This sequence encodes CASSLASQGPYGYTF. This chain connects TRBV7-9 to TRBJ1-2, with a possible D match to TRBD1 (5 bases). Trimming shortened V by 0 bases and J by 5 bases, and 13 bases separated the two germline ends. Germline loops: CDR1 SEHNR, CDR2 FQNEAQ (reference sequence). The CDR3 sequence is 15 residues long. Variable domain in full (rest from reference TRBV7-9 and TRBJ1-2): DTGVSQNPRHKITKRGQNVTFRCDPISEHNRLYWYRQTLGQGPEFLTYFQNEAQLEKSRLLSDRFSAERPKGSFSTLEIQRTEQGDSAMYLCASSLASQGPYGYTFGSGTRLTVV.

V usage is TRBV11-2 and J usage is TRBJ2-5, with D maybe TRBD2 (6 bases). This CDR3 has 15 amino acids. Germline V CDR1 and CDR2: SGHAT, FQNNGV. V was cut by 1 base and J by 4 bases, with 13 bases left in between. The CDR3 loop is CASSLAVDYAETQYF. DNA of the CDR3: TGTGCCAGCAGCTTAGCCGTGGACTACGCAGAGACCCAGTACTTC.

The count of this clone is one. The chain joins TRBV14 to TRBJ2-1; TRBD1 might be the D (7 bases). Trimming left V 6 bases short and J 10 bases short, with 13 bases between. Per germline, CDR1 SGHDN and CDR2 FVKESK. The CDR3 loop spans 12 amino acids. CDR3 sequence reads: CASSLPGGEQFF. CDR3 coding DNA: TGTGCCAGCAGTCTTCCAGGGGGGGAGCAGTTCTTC.

CDR3 coding DNA: TGTGCCAGTAGTACCCCGGGACTAGGAAGTTGGACTGAAGCTTTCTTT. Translating it yields CASSTPGLGSWTEAFF. The chain carries TRBV19 and TRBJ1-1, with D perhaps matching TRBD1 (5 bases). This CDR3 has 16 amino acids. CDR1 is LNHDA, CDR2 SQIVND, per germline (reference sequence). V was shortened by 4 bases and J by 5 bases, with 20 bases between the two germline ends.